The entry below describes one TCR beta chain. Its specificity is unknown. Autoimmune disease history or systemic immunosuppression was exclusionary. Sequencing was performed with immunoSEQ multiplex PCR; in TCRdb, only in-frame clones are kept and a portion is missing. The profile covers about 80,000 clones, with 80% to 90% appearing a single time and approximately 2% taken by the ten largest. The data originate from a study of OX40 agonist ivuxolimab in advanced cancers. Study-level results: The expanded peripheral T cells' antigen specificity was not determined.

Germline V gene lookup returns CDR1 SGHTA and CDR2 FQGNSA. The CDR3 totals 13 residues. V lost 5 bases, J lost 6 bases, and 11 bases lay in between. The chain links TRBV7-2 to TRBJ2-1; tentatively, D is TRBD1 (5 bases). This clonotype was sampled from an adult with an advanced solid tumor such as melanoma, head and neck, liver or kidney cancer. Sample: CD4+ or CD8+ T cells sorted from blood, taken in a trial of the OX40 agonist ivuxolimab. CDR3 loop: CASSRDRFNEQFF. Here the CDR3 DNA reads TGTGCCAGCAGCCGTGACAGATTCAATGAGCAGTTCTTC.